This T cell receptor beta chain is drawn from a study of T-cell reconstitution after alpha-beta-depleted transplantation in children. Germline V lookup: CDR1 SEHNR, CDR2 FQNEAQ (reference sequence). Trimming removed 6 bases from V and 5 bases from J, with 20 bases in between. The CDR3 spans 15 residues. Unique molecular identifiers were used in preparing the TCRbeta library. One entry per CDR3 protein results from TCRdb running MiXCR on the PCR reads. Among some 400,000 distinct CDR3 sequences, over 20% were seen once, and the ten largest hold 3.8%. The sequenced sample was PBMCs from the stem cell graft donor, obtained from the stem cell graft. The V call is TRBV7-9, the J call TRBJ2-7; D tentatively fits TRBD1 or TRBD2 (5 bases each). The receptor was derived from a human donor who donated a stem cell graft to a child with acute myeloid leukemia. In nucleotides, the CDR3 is TGTGCCAGCAGTCCTTCCGGGACCTATGGGCACGAGCAGTACTTC. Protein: CASSPSGTYGHEQYF.